This passage covers 24 T cell receptor beta chains from one sample sequenced in a study of technical replicates of blood from a few donors. Some clones are missing from TCRdb's copy, which holds only in-frame ones; the method was immunoSEQ multiplex PCR. The repertoire holds 65,000 to 75,000 clones, with around 86% as singletons. The material sequenced was PBMCs. Source of these receptors: a human donor in good health. Some clones in this sample may be carry-over from other donors' samples.

In its sample, this clone was seen once. The chain is built from TRBV7-2 and TRBJ1-1; D unclear. Germline CDR1 reads SGHTA; CDR2 reads FQGNSA. The CDR3 is made up of 13 amino acids. The germline V and J ends were trimmed by 3 bases and 7 bases, with 12 bases remaining between them. CDR3 sequence: CASSFVLPREAFF. CDR3 DNA: TGTGCCAGCAGCTTTGTTCTCCCTCGTGAAGCTTTCTTT.

The V call is TRBV7-9, the J call TRBJ2-3; TRBD2 matches at 7 bases. The V gene's germline CDR1 is SEHNR and CDR2 FQNEAQ (reference sequence). The CDR3 totals 16 residues. The junction had 9 bases not matched to a gene; V was cut back by 5 bases and J by 1 base. The CDR3, as DNA: TGTGCCAGCAGCCCTACGGGCGGGAGCGGCACAGATACGCAGTATTTT. Its protein product is CASSPTGGSGTDTQYF.

V and J are TRBV7-9 and TRBJ2-4; D uncertain. This CDR3 is 14 amino acids long. The germline V gene has CDR1 SEHNR and CDR2 FQNEAQ (reference sequence). Trimming cost V 5 bases and J 0 bases, with 8 bases left between them. The CDR3 DNA is TGTGCCAGCAGCCTATCCTCAGCCAAAAACATTCAGTACTTC. Protein: CASSLSSAKNIQYF. Complete variable domain (other parts from reference TRBV7-9 and TRBJ2-4): DTGVSQNPRHKITKRGQNVTFRCDPISEHNRLYWYRQTLGQGPEFLTYFQNEAQLEKSRLLSDRFSAERPKGSFSTLEIQRTEQGDSAMYLCASSLSSAKNIQYFGAGTRLSVL.

This clone turned up a few times. This chain links TRBV27 with TRBJ1-1; TRBD1 agrees at 10 bases. CDR3 length equals 15 residues. Trimming cost V 1 base and J 3 bases; bases outside gene matches: 2. CDR1 and CDR2 from the germline V gene are MNHEY and SMNVEV (reference sequence). CDR3 in amino acids: CASSLWGQGHTEAFF. The CDR3 DNA reads as TGTGCCAGCAGTTTATGGGGACAGGGGCACACTGAAGCTTTCTTT.

V gene TRBV18 combines with J gene TRBJ2-3, with D possibly being TRBD2 (6 bases). Germline lookup yields CDR1 KGHSH and CDR2 LQKENI. CDR3 length: 13 amino acids. The V end was cut by 4 bases, the J end by 4 bases, with 9 bases between. The CDR3: CASSLRDSDTQYF. In DNA form, the CDR3 reads TGTGCCAGCTCACTCCGGGACTCAGATACGCAGTATTTT.

The chain links TRBV18 to TRBJ2-1; maybe TRBD1 (6 bases). V lost 3 bases and J lost 7, with 19 bases in between. The CDR3 spans 16 residues. CDR1 is KGHSH, CDR2 LQKENI, per germline. CDR3: CASSPDSSLNLNEQFF. Here the CDR3 DNA reads TGTGCCAGCTCACCGGACAGCTCCTTAAACCTAAATGAGCAGTTCTTC.

As DNA, the CDR3 is TGTGCCAGCAGCTTGTCCCCGAGCGAGACAGGGGCGGAGCAGTACTTC. Amino acid sequence: CASSLSPSETGAEQYF. The chain is built from TRBV11-1 and TRBJ2-7, with 8 bases identical to TRBD1. The CDR3 contains 16 residues. The germline CDR1 and CDR2 sequences are SGHAT and FQDESV (reference sequence). The J segment lost 7 bases and the V segment lost 3 bases, leaving 14 bases of the junction unmatched.

The rearrangement links TRBV29-1 to TRBJ1-1; 8 nucleotides agree with TRBD1. The CDR3 runs to 13 residues. V lost 7 bases, J lost 5 bases, and 9 bases stayed unmatched. Germline CDR1 and CDR2: SQVTM and ANQGSEA. The CDR3 sequence: CSAQDRGRTEAFF. CDR3 DNA sequence: TGCAGCGCTCAAGACAGGGGACGGACTGAAGCTTTCTTT.

V and J are TRBV5-8 and TRBJ1-6, with D tentatively TRBD1 (6 bases). CDR1 is SGHTS, CDR2 YDEGEE, per germline. Trimming cost V 0 bases and J 7 bases, with 11 bases left between them. The CDR3 has 15 amino acids. Here the CDR3 reads CASSLGQVRNSPLHF. Here the CDR3 DNA reads TGTGCCAGCAGCTTGGGACAGGTTCGGAATTCACCCCTCCACTTT. Looking up the rest from reference TRBV5-8 and TRBJ1-6 gives the full variable domain: EAGVTQSPTHLIKTRGQQATLRCSPISGHTSVYWYQQALGLGLQFLLWYDEGEERNRGNFPPRFSGRQFPNYSSELNVNALELEDSALYLCASSLGQVRNSPLHFGNGTRLTVT.

The table lists this clone with a count of one. The V call is TRBV4-3, the J call TRBJ1-3, with D possibly matching TRBD1 (6 bases). CDR3 length: 16 amino acids. Germline V gene lookup returns CDR1 LGHNA and CDR2 YSLEER. V gave up 0 bases and J gave up 4 bases, with 13 bases separating them. The CDR3 spells CASSQDGGALGNTIYF. CDR3 bases: TGCGCCAGCAGCCAAGATGGGGGGGCTCTAGGAAACACCATATATTTT.

The chain couples TRBV4-2 to TRBJ2-7; 10 bases match TRBD1. Germline CDR1 reads LGHNA; CDR2 reads YNFKEQ. V lost 3 bases, J lost 1 base, and 6 bases stayed unmatched. The CDR3 has 16 amino acids. This CDR3 reads CASSHRTGGNSYEQYF. CDR3 nucleotide sequence: TGTGCCAGCAGCCACCGGACAGGGGGGAATTCCTACGAGCAGTACTTC.

The chain has TRBV10-3 and TRBJ2-7; TRBD2 matches at 12 bases. The junction had 10 bases not matched to a gene; V was cut back by 4 bases and J by 3 bases. The CDR3 contains 17 residues. The V gene's germline CDR1 is ENHRY and CDR2 SYGVKD. CDR3 amino acids: CAISGASGGAMVYEQYF. The DNA of the CDR3 is TGTGCCATCAGTGGGGCTAGCGGGGGGGCGATGGTCTACGAGCAGTACTTC.

The chain joins TRBV7-2 to TRBJ2-5, with D possibly matching TRBD2 (5 bases). CDR1 is SGHTA, CDR2 FQGNSA, per germline. CDR3 size: 18 residues. V was pared by 4 bases and J by 3 bases, with 24 bases between. The CDR3: CASSSPVVGAILEETQYF. In DNA, the CDR3 is TGTGCCAGCAGCTCCCCGGTGGTGGGAGCCATTTTAGAAGAGACCCAGTACTTC.

This chain links TRBV13 with TRBJ2-7; 10 bases are shared with TRBD2. This CDR3 spans 15 amino acids. The V segment lost 5 bases and the J segment 6 bases; nucleotides outside the gene matches: 10. Germline loops: CDR1 PRHDT, CDR2 FYEKMQ (reference sequence). CDR3 bases: TGTGCCAGCAGCCGAAAGCGGGAGGGTTTCCCCGAGCAGTACTTC. Amino acid sequence: CASSRKREGFPEQYF.

This chain connects TRBV7-9 to TRBJ2-1, with D uncertain. The CDR3 spans 12 residues. CDR1 and CDR2 (germline): SEHNR, FQNEAQ (reference sequence). V lost 4 bases and J 6 bases, leaving 7 bases between the germline ends. The CDR3 sequence: CASSSSFNEQFF. Written as DNA, the CDR3 is TGTGCCAGCAGCTCGAGTTTCAATGAGCAGTTCTTC.

This sequence joins TRBV6-1 and TRBJ2-1; 10 bases fit TRBD2. The CDR3 is 16 amino acids. CDR1 is MNHNS, CDR2 SASEGT, per germline. With V trimmed by 0 bases and J by 8 bases, 7 bases remained unmatched. The CDR3 loop reads CASSEAGASGSYEQFF. In nucleotides, the CDR3 is TGTGCCAGCAGTGAAGCAGGGGCTAGCGGGAGCTATGAGCAGTTCTTC.

The chain joins TRBV2 to TRBJ2-2; no clear D gene. The CDR3 runs to 13 residues. The V end lost 5 bases, the J end lost 1 base, and 5 bases lay between the germline ends. Germline values: CDR1 SNHLY, CDR2 FYNNEI. CDR3 DNA sequence: TGTGCCAGCAGTACGGGGAACACCGGGGAGCTGTTTTTT. It translates to CASSTGNTGELFF.

The chain recombines TRBV4-3 with TRBJ2-1; 11 bases line up with TRBD2. From germline, CDR1 is LGHNA and CDR2 YSLEER. Germline trimming cut 0 bases from V and 7 bases from J; bases unmatched to any gene: 8. CDR3 size: 17 residues. The CDR3 nucleotides are TGCGCCAGCAGCCAAGATATCGTAACTAGCGGGAGTAATGAGCAGTTCTTC. It yields the protein CASSQDIVTSGSNEQFF.

The V gene is TRBV7-8, the J gene TRBJ2-7; 8 bases line up with TRBD1. Looked up from germline, CDR1 is SGHVS and CDR2 is FQNEAQ. Trimming at V came to 5 bases and at J to 5 bases, leaving 11 bases not matched to a gene. CDR3 length: 15 residues. CDR3 coding DNA: TGTGCCAGCAGCCCATTGGACAGGGTTCGGGACGAGCAGTACTTC. Translated, it gives CASSPLDRVRDEQYF. The full variable domain, completed using reference TRBV7-8 and TRBJ2-7, is GAGVSQSPRYKVAKRGQDVALRCDPISGHVSLFWYQQALGQGPEFLTYFQNEAQLDKSGLPSDRFFAERPEGSVSTLKIQRTQQEDSAVYLCASSPLDRVRDEQYFGPGTRLTVT.

This clone was found a few times. The rearrangement links TRBV10-1 to TRBJ1-2, with D possibly being TRBD1 (5 bases). V was shortened by 8 bases and J by 7 bases, with 20 bases between the two germline ends. This CDR3 is 14 amino acids long. CDR1 and CDR2 from the germline V gene are WNHNN and SYGVQD (reference sequence). As DNA, the CDR3 is TGCGCCAGCCCCCGGGGGAAGGGGCCTGGTGGCTACACCTTC. Its translation is CASPRGKGPGGYTF.

The rearrangement links TRBV10-2 to TRBJ2-2, with D hard to call. Trimming stripped 9 bases from V and 7 bases from J, with 15 bases between. CDR3 length: 13 residues. Germline V gene sequence: CDR1 WSHSY, CDR2 SAAADI. The CDR3 DNA reads TGCGCCAGTAAGACTGGCTCCGGCGGGGAGCTGTTTTTT. Residues: CASKTGSGGELFF.

The chain carries TRBV10-3 and TRBJ2-5, with 8 bases that match TRBD2. This CDR3 has 12 residues. Germline loops: CDR1 ENHRY, CDR2 SYGVKD. Trimming took 11 bases from V and 4 from J; bases not matched to a gene: 6. The CDR3 loop reads CAASGGTETQYF. CDR3 nucleotide sequence: TGTGCCGCCAGCGGGGGAACAGAGACCCAGTACTTC.

The CDR3 loop is CASRASGLWLAKNIQYF. CDR3 sequence (DNA): TGTGCCAGCAGGGCTAGCGGGTTGTGGCTAGCCAAAAACATTCAGTACTTC. The V and J genes are TRBV2 and TRBJ2-4; 8 bases are shared with TRBD2. J gave up 0 bases and V 6 bases, and 10 bases lay outside the gene matches. Germline V gives CDR1 SNHLY, CDR2 FYNNEI. This CDR3 has 17 residues. Variable domain in full (rest from reference TRBV2 and TRBJ2-4): EPEVTQTPSHQVTQMGQEVILRCVPISNHLYFYWYRQILGQKVEFLVSFYNNEISEKSEIFDDQFSVERPDGSNFTLKIRSTKLEDSAMYFCASRASGLWLAKNIQYFGAGTRLSVL.

The CDR3 sequence: CASSSQAGYNEQFF. In DNA form, the CDR3 reads TGTGCCAGCTCTTCCCAAGCGGGCTACAATGAGCAGTTCTTC. The chain joins TRBV18 to TRBJ2-1; possible D gene TRBD2, 6 bases. Germline V gene sequence: CDR1 KGHSH, CDR2 LQKENI. The CDR3 is 14 residues long. Trimming shortened V by 6 bases and J by 3 bases, and 12 bases separated the two germline ends.